The sequence of this TCR beta chain was determined in a study of T cell clones after liver transplantation. Study at large: Apart from three HCV-positive recipients, transplants were for non-autoimmune, non-viral reasons. Until 12-24 months post-transplant, subjects got standard immunosuppression and no induction.

Only in-frame clones appear in the TCRdb table, and some are missing; sequencing was by immunoSEQ multiplex PCR. The sample carries approximately 100,000 clones, around 84% recorded once. This clone was recorded once. In germline, CDR1 is MGHDK, CDR2 SYGVNS. There are 16 residues in the CDR3. V lost 5 bases and J lost 4; bases outside the gene matches: 11. The chain is built from TRBV25-1 and TRBJ2-1; the match to TRBD2 covers 7 bases. The material sequenced was CD4+ T cells from blood, taken around 44 months after liver transplant. This receptor was identified in a human patient who received a liver transplant. Some T cells may be graft donor cells. The CDR3 sequence is CASSTSRGAGYNEQFF. The CDR3 region has the DNA TGTGCCAGCAGTACCTCCCGGGGAGCGGGGTACAATGAGCAGTTCTTC.